This entry lists 7 T cell receptor beta chains sequenced from one sample in a study of control samples from healthy donors and cancer patients (dated by TCRdb to 2020 to 2021). Libraries came from the immunoSEQ multiplex PCR assay. Held by TCRdb, this immuneACCESS table contains in-frame sequences only and omits some clones. Under half of the omission traces to an unresolved V gene where checked; the cause of the rest is unknown. The sample data list about 70,000 clones, and less than 95% of these were observed just once. 2.5% to 3% of the sample is held by the ten biggest clonotypes. The sample taken for sequencing was blood. The receptors shown here come from a woman aged 25 to 39 in good health.

The chain employs TRBV6-5 and TRBJ1-1; no firm D call. Germline CDR1 reads MNHEY; CDR2 reads SVGAGI. Trimming removed 7 bases at V and 5 bases at J, with 8 bases between. The CDR3 spans 11 residues. The CDR3 loop is CASTRWTEAFF. The CDR3 bases are TGTGCCAGCACCCGGTGGACTGAAGCTTTCTTT.

The rearrangement uses TRBV6-5 and TRBJ1-2; D is perhaps TRBD1 (6 bases). The CDR3 runs to 12 residues. Trimming cost V 6 bases and J 8 bases, with 13 bases left between them. The germline gives CDR1 MNHEY, CDR2 SVGAGI. CDR3 sequence: CASSYDRQGYTF. The CDR3 DNA follows: TGTGCCAGCAGCTACGACAGGCAGGGCTACACCTTC.

The rearrangement joins TRBV2 to TRBJ1-1; 11 bases map to TRBD1. V lost 6 bases to trimming and J lost 1 base; unmatched junction nucleotides: 1. Germline values: CDR1 SNHLY, CDR2 FYNNEI. The CDR3 runs 14 residues. CDR3 residues: CASRDRGRNTEAFF. In nucleotides, the CDR3 is TGTGCCAGCAGGGACAGGGGGCGGAACACTGAAGCTTTCTTT.

The chain recombines TRBV11-2 with TRBJ2-7, with TRBD2 matching 8 bases. In germline, CDR1 is SGHAT, CDR2 FQNNGV. The V gene end was trimmed by 0 bases and the J gene end by 4 bases; junction bases not matched to a gene: 14. CDR3 length equals 18 residues. As DNA, the CDR3 is TGTGCCAGCAGCTTAGATCGTGTTGGGACAACGGGAGGGTACGAGCAGTACTTC. Amino acid sequence: CASSLDRVGTTGGYEQYF.

This rearrangement joins TRBV15 to TRBJ1-2; 8 nucleotides agree with TRBD1. The CDR3 length is 15 residues. Germline V gene lookup returns CDR1 LNHNV and CDR2 YYDKDF (reference sequence). V dropped 4 bases and J dropped 2; count of bases not matched to a gene: 6. The CDR3 bases are TGTGCCACCAGCACCTCTCGACAGGGGAACTATGGCTACACCTTC. Translated: CATSTSRQGNYGYTF.

This clone was seen only once. The CDR3 nucleotides read TGTGCCAGCAGTGAATCCACGGTAGCCACTGAAGCTTTCTTT. Amino acids: CASSESTVATEAFF. This chain connects TRBV6-1 to TRBJ1-1; D gene uncertain. Germline V gives CDR1 MNHNS, CDR2 SASEGT. Between the trimmed V and J ends, which lost 2 bases and 4 bases, there was a span of 11 bases. CDR3 length equals 14 residues.

V is TRBV6-5 and J is TRBJ1-6; perhaps TRBD1 as D (6 bases). V was shortened by 6 bases and J by 6 bases, with 12 bases between the two germline ends. Germline V CDR1 and CDR2: MNHEY, SVGAGI. The CDR3 is made up of 14 amino acids. As DNA, the CDR3 is TGTGCCAGCAGGCCCAGGGGAGGTAATTCACCCCTCCACTTT. Amino acid sequence: CASRPRGGNSPLHF.